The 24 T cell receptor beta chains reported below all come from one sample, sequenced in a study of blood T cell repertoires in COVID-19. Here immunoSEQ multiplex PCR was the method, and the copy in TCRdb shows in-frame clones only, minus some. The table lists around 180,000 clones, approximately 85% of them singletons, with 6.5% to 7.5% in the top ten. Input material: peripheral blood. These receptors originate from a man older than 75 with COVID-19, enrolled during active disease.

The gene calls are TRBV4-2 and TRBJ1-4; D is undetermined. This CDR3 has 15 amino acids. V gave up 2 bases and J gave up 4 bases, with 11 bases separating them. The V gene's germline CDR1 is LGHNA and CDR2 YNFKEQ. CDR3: CASSQFGRDNEKLFF. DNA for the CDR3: TGTGCCAGCAGCCAATTTGGACGGGATAATGAAAAACTGTTTTTT.

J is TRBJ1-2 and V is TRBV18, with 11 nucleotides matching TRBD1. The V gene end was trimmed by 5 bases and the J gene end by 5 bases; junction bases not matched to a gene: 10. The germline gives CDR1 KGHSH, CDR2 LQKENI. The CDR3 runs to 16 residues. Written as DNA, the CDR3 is TGTGCCAGCTCAAACTTCGGACAGGGGGCAGGGTATGGCTACACCTTC. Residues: CASSNFGQGAGYGYTF.

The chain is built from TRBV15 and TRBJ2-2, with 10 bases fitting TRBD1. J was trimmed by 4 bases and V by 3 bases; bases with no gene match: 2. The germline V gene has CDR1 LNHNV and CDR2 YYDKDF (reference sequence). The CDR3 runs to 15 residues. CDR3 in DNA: TGTGCCACCAGCAGGGGACAGGGGAGCACCGGGGAGCTGTTTTTT. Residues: CATSRGQGSTGELFF.

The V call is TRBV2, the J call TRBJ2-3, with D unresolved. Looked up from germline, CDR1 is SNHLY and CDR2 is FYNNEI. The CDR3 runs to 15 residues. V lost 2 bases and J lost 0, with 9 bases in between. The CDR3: CASSEQRLSTDTQYF. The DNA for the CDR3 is TGTGCCAGCAGTGAACAGCGTCTTAGCACAGATACGCAGTATTTT. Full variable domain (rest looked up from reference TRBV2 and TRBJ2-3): EPEVTQTPSHQVTQMGQEVILRCVPISNHLYFYWYRQILGQKVEFLVSFYNNEISEKSEIFDDQFSVERPDGSNFTLKIRSTKLEDSAMYFCASSEQRLSTDTQYFGPGTRLTVL.

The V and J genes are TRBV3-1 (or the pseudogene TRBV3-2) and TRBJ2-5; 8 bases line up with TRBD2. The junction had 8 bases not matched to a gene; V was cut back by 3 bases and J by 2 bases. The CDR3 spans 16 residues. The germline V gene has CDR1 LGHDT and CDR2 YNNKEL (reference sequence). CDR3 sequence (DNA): TGTGCCAGCAGCCACCGGGGGGGCCGTTTTCAAGAGACCCAGTACTTC. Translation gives CASSHRGGRFQETQYF.

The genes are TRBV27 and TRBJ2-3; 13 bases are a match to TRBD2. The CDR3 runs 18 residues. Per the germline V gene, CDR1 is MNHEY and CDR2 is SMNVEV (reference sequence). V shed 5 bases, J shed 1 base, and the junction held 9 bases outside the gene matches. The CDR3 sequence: CASSPRGTSGTRTDTQYF. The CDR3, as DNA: TGTGCCAGCAGTCCACGAGGGACTAGCGGGACCCGCACAGATACGCAGTATTTT.

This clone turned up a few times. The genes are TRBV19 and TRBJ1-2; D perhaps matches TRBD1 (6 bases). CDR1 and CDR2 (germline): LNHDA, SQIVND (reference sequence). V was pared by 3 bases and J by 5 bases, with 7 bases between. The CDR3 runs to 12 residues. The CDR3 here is CASSITGYGYTF. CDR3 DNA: TGTGCCAGTAGTATCACAGGGTATGGCTACACCTTC.

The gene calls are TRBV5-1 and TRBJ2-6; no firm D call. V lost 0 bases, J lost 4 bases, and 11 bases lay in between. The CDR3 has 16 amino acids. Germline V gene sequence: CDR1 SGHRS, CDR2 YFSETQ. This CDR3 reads CASSLGRLAGANVLTF. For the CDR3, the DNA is TGCGCCAGCAGCTTGGGCAGGTTGGCCGGGGCCAACGTCCTGACTTTC.

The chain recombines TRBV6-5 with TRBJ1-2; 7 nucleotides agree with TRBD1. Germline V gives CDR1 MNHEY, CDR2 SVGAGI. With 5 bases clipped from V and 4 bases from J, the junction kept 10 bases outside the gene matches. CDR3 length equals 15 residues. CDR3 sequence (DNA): TGTGCCAGCAGTCGGGACAGCATCCTTACCTATGGCTACACCTTC. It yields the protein CASSRDSILTYGYTF.

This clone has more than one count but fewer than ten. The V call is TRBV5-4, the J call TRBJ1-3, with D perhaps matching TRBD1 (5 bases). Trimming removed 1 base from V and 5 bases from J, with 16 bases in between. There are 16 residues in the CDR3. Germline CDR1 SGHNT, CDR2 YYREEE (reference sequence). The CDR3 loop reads CASSLLTDSRRNTIYF. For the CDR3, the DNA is TGTGCCAGCAGCTTGCTGACAGATTCCCGCCGAAACACCATATATTTT.

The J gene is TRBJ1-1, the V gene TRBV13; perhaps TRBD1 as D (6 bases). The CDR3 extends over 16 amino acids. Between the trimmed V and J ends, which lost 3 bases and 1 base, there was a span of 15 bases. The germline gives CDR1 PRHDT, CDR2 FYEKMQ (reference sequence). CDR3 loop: CASSLFRGEPNTEAFF. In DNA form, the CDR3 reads TGTGCCAGCAGCTTGTTCAGGGGCGAGCCGAACACTGAAGCTTTCTTT.

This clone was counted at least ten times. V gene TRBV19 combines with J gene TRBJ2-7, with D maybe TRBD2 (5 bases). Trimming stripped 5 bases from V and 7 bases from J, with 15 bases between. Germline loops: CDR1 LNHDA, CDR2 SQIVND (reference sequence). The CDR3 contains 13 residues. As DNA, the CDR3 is TGTGCCAGTAGTTATGGACGGGAAAGGGAGCAGTACTTC. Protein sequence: CASSYGREREQYF.

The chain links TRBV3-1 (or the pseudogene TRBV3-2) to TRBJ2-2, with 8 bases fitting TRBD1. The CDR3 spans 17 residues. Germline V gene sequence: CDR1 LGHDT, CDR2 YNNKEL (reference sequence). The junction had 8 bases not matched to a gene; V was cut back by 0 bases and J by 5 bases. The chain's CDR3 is CASSQEGARGRTGELFF. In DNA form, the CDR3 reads TGTGCCAGCAGCCAAGAGGGGGCCAGGGGGCGAACCGGGGAGCTGTTTTTT.

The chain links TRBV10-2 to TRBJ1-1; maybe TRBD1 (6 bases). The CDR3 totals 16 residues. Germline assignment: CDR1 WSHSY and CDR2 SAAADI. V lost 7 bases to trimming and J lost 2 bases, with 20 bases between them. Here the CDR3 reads CASKDWGGAENTEAFF. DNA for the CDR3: TGCGCCAGCAAAGATTGGGGGGGCGCGGAAAACACTGAAGCTTTCTTT.

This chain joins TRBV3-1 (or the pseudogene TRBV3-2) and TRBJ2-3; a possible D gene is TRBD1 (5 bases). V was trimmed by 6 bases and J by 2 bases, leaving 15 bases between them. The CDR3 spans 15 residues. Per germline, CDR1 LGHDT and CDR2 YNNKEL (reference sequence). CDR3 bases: TGTGCCAGCAGTCAGGACACTATAAACACAGATACGCAGTATTTT. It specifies CASSQDTINTDTQYF.

The CDR3 nucleotides read TGTGCCAGCTCACAGGCAGGCAGTAATTCACCCCTCCACTTT. This sequence encodes CASSQAGSNSPLHF. J is TRBJ1-6 and V is TRBV18; D not certain. This CDR3 has 14 residues. V dropped 4 bases and J dropped 6 bases, with 10 bases sitting between them. CDR1 KGHSH and CDR2 LQKENI come from the germline V gene. The full variable domain, with the rest looked up from reference TRBV18 and TRBJ1-6, is NAGVMQNPRHLVRRRGQEARLRCSPMKGHSHVYWYRQLPEEGLKFMVYLQKENIIDESGMPKERFSAEFPKEGPSILRIQQVVRGDSAAYFCASSQAGSNSPLHFGNGTRLTVT.

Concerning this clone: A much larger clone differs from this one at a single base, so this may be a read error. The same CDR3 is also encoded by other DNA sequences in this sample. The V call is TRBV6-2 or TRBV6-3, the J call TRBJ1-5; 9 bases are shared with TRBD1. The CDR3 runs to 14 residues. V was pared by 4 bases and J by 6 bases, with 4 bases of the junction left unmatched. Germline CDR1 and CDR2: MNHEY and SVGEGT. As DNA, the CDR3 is TGTGCCAGCAGTTCGGGACAGGGATTTCAGCCCCAGCATTTT. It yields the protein CASSSGQGFQPQHF.

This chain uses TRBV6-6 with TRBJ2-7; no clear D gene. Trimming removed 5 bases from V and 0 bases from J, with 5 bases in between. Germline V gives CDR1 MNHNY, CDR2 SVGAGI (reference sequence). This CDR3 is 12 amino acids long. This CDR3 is CASSENSYEQYF. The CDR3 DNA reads TGTGCCAGCAGTGAGAACTCCTACGAGCAGTACTTC.

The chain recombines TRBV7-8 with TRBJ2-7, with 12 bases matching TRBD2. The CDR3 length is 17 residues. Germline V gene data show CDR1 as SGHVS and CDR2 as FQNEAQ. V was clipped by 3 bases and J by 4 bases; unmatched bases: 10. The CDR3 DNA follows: TGTGCCAGCAGCTTGCGACTAGCGGGGGCGCGTCCTTACGAGCAGTACTTC. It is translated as CASSLRLAGARPYEQYF.

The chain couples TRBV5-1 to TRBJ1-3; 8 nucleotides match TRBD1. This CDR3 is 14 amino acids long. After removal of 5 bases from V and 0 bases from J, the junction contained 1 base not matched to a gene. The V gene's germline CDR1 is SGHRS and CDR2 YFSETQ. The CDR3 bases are TGCGCCAGCAGTACAGGGGGCTCTGGAAACACCATATATTTT. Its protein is CASSTGGSGNTIYF.

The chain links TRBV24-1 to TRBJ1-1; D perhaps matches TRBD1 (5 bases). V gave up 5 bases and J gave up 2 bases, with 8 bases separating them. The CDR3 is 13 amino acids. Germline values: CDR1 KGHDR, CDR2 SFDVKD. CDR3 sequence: CATSGQGNTEAFF. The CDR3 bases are TGTGCCACCAGTGGGCAGGGAAACACTGAAGCTTTCTTT.

DNA of the CDR3: TGTGCCAGCAGGGCTACAGGGGGCTCCTACGAGCAGTACTTC. Protein product: CASRATGGSYEQYF. The chain uses TRBV6-6 and TRBJ2-7, with TRBD1 identical over 8 bases. The CDR3 is made up of 14 amino acids. CDR1 MNHNY and CDR2 SVGAGI come from the germline V gene (reference sequence). V lost 6 bases and J lost 0; bases outside the gene matches: 4.

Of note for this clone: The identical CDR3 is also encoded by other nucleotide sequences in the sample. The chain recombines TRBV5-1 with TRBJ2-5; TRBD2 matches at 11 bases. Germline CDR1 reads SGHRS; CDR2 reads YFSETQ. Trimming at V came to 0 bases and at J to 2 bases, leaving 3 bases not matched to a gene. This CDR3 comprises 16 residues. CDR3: CASSLGLAGGQETQYF. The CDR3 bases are TGCGCCAGCAGCTTGGGTCTAGCGGGGGGTCAAGAGACCCAGTACTTC.

In DNA, the CDR3 is TGTGCCATCAGTCGTACAGGGGGATCGGGGAATTCACCCCTCCACTTT. Protein product: CAISRTGGSGNSPLHF. The chain has TRBV10-3 and TRBJ1-6, with 8 bases that match TRBD1. CDR1 ENHRY and CDR2 SYGVKD come from the germline V gene. The CDR3 is 16 amino acids. V was pared by 5 bases and J by 7 bases, with 10 bases of the junction left unmatched.